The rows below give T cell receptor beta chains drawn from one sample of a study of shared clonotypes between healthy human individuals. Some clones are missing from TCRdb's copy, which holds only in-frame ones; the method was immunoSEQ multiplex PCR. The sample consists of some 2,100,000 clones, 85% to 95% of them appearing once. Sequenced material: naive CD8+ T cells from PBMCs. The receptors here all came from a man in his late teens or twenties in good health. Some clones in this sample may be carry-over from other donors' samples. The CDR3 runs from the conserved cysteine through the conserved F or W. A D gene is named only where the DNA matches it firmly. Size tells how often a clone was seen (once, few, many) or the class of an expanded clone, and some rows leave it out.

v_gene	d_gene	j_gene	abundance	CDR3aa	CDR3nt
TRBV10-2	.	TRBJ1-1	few	CASREMIHTEAFF	TGCGCCAGCCGAGAGATGATCCACACTGAAGCTTTCTTT
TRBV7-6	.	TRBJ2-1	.	CASSLSAPGVSEQFF	TGTGCCAGCAGCTTAAGCGCCCCGGGAGTCAGTGAGCAGTTCTTC
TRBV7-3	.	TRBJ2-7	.	CASSLLAGEGHEQYF	TGTGCCAGCAGCTTACTGGCAGGGGAGGGTCACGAGCAGTACTTC
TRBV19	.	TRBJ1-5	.	CASSTGGARSQHF	TGTGCCAGTAGTACCGGGGGGGCCCGGTCCCAGCATTTT
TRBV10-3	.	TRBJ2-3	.	CAISVVREHTDTQYF	TGTGCCATCAGTGTTGTCCGGGAACACACAGATACGCAGTATTTT
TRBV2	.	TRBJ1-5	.	CASSAGPQPQHF	TGTGCCAGCAGTGCAGGGCCTCAGCCCCAGCATTTT
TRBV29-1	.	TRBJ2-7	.	CSVGGRRGEQYF	TGCAGCGTTGGGGGACGGAGGGGCGAGCAGTACTTC
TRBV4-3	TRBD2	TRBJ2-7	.	CASSLGGGNEQYF	TGCGCCAGCAGCCTGGGGGGGGGAAACGAGCAGTACTTC
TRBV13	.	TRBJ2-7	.	CASSFSAGPYEQYF	TGTGCCAGCAGCTTTTCGGCGGGTCCCTACGAGCAGTACTTC
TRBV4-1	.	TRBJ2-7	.	CASSQAQFHEQYF	TGCGCCAGCAGCCAGGCACAGTTCCACGAGCAGTACTTC
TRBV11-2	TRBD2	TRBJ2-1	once	CASSQSRTSGYNEQFF	TGTGCCAGCAGCCAGAGTAGGACTAGCGGCTACAATGAGCAGTTCTTC
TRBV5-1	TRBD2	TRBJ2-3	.	CASSLGGREADTQYF	TGCGCCAGCAGCTTGGGCGGGAGGGAGGCAGATACGCAGTATTTT
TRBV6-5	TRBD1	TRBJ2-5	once	CASSYTRDRRRETQYF	TGTGCCAGCAGTTACACCCGGGACAGGCGACGGGAGACCCAGTACTTC
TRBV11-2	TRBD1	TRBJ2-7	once	CASSLVTGEGEQYF	TGTGCCAGCAGCTTAGTCACAGGGGAAGGCGAGCAGTACTTC
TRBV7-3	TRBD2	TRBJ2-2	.	CASSLIRLSGSGGELFF	TGTGCCAGCAGCTTAATCCGACTTAGCGGGTCCGGCGGGGAGCTGTTTTTT
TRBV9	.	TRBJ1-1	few	CASSGGTEAFF	TGTGCCAGCAGCGGGGGCACTGAAGCTTTCTTT